The 5 T cell receptor beta chains below come from one sample, sequenced in a study of blood T cells in healthy people across ages. For the second PCR, which ran for about 7 to 11 cycles, a sample-barcoded 5' primer and a J-beta primer mix were used. TCRdb independently ran MiXCR on the 5' RACE reads; one entry per CDR3 protein. The table lists fewer than 2,000,000 distinct CDR3 sequences, 39% of them singletons. The sequencing sample was made of blood. The receptors here all came from a human donor in good health.

This clonotype was counted between two and nine times. V usage is TRBV5-1 and J usage is TRBJ2-1, with 8 bases aligning to TRBD2. This CDR3 spans 14 amino acids. The germline V gene has CDR1 SGHRS and CDR2 YFSETQ. V gave up 0 bases and J gave up 8 bases; unmatched junction bases: 4. CDR3 DNA: TGCGCCAGCAGCTTGGATGGGACTAGGGATGAGCAGTTCTTC. As protein: CASSLDGTRDEQFF.

CDR3 nucleotides: TGTGCCACCAGCAGAGATCGGGCAGGGGGGTACTTCCACGAGCAGTACTTC. Its protein is CATSRDRAGGYFHEQYF. The chain recombines TRBV15 with TRBJ2-5; D may be TRBD1 (7 bases). The last part of the DNA fits TRBJ2-7 better; the J call may be wrong. The CDR3 has 17 residues. The germline gives CDR1 LNHNV, CDR2 YYDKDF (reference sequence).

The chain uses TRBV29-1 and TRBJ1-1; no firm D call. Trimming removed 7 bases at V and 1 base at J, with 4 bases between. The V gene's germline CDR1 is SQVTM and CDR2 ANQGSEA. This CDR3 comprises 10 residues. The CDR3 DNA follows: TGCAGCGGATGGAACACTGAAGCTTTCTTT. Translated, it gives CSGWNTEAFF.

This chain joins TRBV7-3 and TRBJ2-7; 7 nucleotides align to TRBD1. CDR1 SGHTA and CDR2 FQGTGA come from the germline V gene. The CDR3 loop spans 15 amino acids. After removal of 1 base from V and 4 bases from J, the junction contained 7 bases not matched to a gene. The CDR3 coding sequence is TGTGCCAGCAGCTTAAAAGGGGGCGAGAATTACGAGCAGTACTTC. This codes for CASSLKGGENYEQYF.

There are a few counts of this clonotype. This chain connects TRBV28 to TRBJ2-1; the D call may be TRBD1 or TRBD2 (6 bases each). This CDR3 contains 15 residues. Germline CDR1 is MDHEN and CDR2 is SYDVKM. Trimming took off 4 bases at V and 7 bases at J, with 17 bases between the two ends. CDR3 region: CASSSDETGRNEQFF. In nucleotides, the CDR3 is TGTGCCAGCAGTTCGGATGAAACAGGGAGGAATGAGCAGTTCTTC.